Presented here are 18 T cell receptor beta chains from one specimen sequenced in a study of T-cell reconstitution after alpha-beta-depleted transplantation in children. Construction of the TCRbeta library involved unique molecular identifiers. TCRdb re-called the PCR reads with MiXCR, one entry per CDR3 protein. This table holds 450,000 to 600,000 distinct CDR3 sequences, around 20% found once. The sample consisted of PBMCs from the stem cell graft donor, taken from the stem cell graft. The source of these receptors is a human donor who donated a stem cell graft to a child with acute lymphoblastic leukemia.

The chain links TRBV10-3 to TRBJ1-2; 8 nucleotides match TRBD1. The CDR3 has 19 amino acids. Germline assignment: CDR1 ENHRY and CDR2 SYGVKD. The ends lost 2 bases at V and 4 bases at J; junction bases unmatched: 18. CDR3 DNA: TGTGCCATCAGTGAGCCCTCGGGACAGGTTACAGTATTCGGCTATGGCTACACCTTC. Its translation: CAISEPSGQVTVFGYGYTF.

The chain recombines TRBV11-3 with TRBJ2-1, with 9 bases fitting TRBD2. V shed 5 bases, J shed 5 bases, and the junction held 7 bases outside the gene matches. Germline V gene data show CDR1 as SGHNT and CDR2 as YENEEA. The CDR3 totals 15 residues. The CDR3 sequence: CASSPGLAKNNEQFF. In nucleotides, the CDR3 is TGTGCCAGCAGCCCTGGACTAGCGAAGAACAATGAGCAGTTCTTC.

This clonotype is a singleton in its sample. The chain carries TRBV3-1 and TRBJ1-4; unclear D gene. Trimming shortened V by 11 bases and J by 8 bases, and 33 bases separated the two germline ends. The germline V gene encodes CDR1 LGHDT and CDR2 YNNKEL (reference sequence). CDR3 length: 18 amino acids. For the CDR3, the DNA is TGTGCCTGCTCCCAAGCGGGATTTCCGCCCTCTTATCGGGAAAAACTGTTTTTT. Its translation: CACSQAGFPPSYREKLFF.

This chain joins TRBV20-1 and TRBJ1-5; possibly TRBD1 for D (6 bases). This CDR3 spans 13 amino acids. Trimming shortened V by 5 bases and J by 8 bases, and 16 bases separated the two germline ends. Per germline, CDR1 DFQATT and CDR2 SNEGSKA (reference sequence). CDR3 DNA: TGCAGTGCTTTAGTTCCAGGGGCAAAGCCCCAGCATTTT. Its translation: CSALVPGAKPQHF.

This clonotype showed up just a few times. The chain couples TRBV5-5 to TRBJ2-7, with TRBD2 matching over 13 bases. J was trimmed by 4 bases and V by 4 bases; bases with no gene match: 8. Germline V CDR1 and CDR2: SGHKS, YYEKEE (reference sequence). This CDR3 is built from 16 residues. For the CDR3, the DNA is TGTGCCAGCAGCCCAACCGGGACTAGCGGGACTTACGAGCAGTACTTC. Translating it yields CASSPTGTSGTYEQYF.

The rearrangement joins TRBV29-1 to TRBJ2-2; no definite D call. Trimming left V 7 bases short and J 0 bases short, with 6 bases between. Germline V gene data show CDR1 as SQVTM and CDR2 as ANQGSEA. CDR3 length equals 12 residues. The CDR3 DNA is TGCAGCGCCTGGACGAACACCGGGGAGCTGTTTTTT. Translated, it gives CSAWTNTGELFF.

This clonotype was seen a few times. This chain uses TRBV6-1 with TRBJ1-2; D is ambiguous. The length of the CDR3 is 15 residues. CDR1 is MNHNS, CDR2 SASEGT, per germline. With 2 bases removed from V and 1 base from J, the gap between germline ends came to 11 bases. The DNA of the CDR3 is TGTGCCAGCAGTGAAAACCGGGCGTATAACTATGGCTACACCTTC. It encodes CASSENRAYNYGYTF.

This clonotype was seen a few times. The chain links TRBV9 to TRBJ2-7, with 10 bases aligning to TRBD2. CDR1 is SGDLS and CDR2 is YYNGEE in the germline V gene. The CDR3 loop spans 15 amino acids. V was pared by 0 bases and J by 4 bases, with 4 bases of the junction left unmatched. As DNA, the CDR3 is TGTGCCAGCAGCGTAGGATCTAGCGGGAGATACGAGCAGTACTTC. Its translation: CASSVGSSGRYEQYF.

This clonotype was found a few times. The CDR3 DNA sequence: TGTGCCAGCCTACGAGCAGATACGCAGTATTTT. This sequence encodes CASLRADTQYF. The V call is TRBV12-3 or TRBV12-4, the J call TRBJ2-3; D gene unclear. V was trimmed by 8 bases and J by 4 bases, leaving 7 bases between them. The CDR3 consists of 11 residues.

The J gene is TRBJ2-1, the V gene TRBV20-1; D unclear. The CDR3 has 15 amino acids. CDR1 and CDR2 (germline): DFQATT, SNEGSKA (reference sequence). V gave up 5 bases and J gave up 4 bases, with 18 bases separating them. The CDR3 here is CSASPHASLYNEQFF. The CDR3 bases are TGCAGTGCTTCGCCACATGCTTCCTTGTACAATGAGCAGTTCTTC.

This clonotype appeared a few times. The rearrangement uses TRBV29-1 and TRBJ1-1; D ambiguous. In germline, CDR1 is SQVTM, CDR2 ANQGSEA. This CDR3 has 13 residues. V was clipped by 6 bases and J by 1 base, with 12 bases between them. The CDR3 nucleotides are TGCAGCGTCAAGGACGGCCCGAACACTGAAGCTTTCTTT. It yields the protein CSVKDGPNTEAFF.

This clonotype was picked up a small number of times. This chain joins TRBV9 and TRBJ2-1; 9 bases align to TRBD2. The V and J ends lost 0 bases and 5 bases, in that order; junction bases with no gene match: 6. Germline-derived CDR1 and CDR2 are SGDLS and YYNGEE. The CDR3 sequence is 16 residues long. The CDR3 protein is CASSVVGGRADNEQFF. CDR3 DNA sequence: TGTGCCAGCAGCGTAGTGGGCGGGAGGGCCGACAATGAGCAGTTCTTC.

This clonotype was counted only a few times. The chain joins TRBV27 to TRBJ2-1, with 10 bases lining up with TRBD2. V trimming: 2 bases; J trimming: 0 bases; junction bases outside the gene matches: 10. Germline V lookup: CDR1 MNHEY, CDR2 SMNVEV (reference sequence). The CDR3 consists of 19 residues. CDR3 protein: CASSLIPLAGVGSYNEQFF. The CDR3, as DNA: TGTGCCAGCAGTTTAATTCCTCTAGCGGGAGTTGGCTCCTACAATGAGCAGTTCTTC.

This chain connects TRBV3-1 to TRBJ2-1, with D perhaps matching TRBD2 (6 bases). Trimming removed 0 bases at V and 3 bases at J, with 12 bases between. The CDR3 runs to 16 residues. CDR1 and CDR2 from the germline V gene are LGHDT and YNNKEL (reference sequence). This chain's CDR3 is CASSQDPGLLYNEQFF. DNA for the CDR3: TGTGCCAGCAGCCAAGACCCGGGACTTCTCTACAATGAGCAGTTCTTC.

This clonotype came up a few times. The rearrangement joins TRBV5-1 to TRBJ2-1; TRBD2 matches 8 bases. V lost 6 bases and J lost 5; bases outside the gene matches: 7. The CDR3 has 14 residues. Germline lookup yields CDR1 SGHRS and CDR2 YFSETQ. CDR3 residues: CASNTGGLDNEQFF. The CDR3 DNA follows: TGCGCCAGCAACACGGGAGGGCTAGACAATGAGCAGTTCTTC.

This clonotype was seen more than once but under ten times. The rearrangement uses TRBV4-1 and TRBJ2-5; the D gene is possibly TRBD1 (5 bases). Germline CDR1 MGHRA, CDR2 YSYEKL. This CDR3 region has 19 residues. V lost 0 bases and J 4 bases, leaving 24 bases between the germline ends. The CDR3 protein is CASSQDMAGLIFQRETQYF. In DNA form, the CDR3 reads TGCGCCAGCAGCCAAGATATGGCAGGGCTCATTTTCCAGCGAGAGACCCAGTACTTC.

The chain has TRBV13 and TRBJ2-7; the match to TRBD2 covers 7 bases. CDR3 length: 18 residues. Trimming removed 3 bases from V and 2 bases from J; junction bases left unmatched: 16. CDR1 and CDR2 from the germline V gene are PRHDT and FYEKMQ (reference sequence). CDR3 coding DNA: TGTGCCAGCAGCTTGCCGTCGTTCGCGGGAGCACTCCCCTACGAGCAGTACTTC. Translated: CASSLPSFAGALPYEQYF.

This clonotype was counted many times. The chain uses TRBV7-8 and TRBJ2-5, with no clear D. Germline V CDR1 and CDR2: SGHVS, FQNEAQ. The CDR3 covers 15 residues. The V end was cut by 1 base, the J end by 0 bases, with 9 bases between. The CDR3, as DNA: TGTGCCAGCAGCTTAGTATTCGGGTACCAAGAGACCCAGTACTTC. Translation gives CASSLVFGYQETQYF.